This TCR beta chain appears in the sequencing data of a study of blood T cell repertoires in COVID-19. V dropped 6 bases and J dropped 4 bases, with 15 bases sitting between them. The CDR3 loop spans 14 amino acids. The germline V gene has CDR1 SNHLY and CDR2 FYNNEI. As processed by the authors: Estimates of nucleated cell counts were drawn from the amplification of reference gene primers. The protocol was immunoSEQ multiplex PCR, while the TCRdb copy is restricted to in-frame clones and leaves out a portion. V, J and clone size are taken as reported in that table, and D and trimming were inferred from the DNA itself. Of 280,000 or so clones listed, 83% were seen once; the top ten hold 8% to 9.5%.

The sample was peripheral blood. The chain has TRBV2 and TRBJ1-2, with D perhaps matching TRBD1 (6 bases). The TCR comes from a woman aged 50 to 65 who had recovered from COVID-19. The CDR3, as DNA: TGTGCCAGCAGACAGGACAGCGCCGTCTATGGCTACACCTTC. Its translation is CASRQDSAVYGYTF.